The present T cell receptor (beta chain) was sequenced within a study of blood T cell repertoires in COVID-19. The overall study: The analysed material was cDNA or gDNA that came from T cells, B-cell-depleted T cells, or PBMCs.

TCRdb's copy holds only in-frame clones and misses some; the assay was immunoSEQ multiplex PCR. The sample has some 57,000 clones, about 79% seen once. Germline V gene data show CDR1 as SGHRS and CDR2 as YFSETQ. V lost 4 bases and J lost 2; bases outside the gene matches: 9. The CDR3 is 18 residues long. This TCR was sampled from a man older than 75 with COVID-19, enrolled during active disease. Source material: peripheral blood. The rearrangement joins TRBV5-1 to TRBJ2-3; 14 nucleotides line up with TRBD2. The CDR3 DNA is TGCGCCAGCAGCCGATTGACTAGCGGGAGGGCACCCACAGATACGCAGTATTTT. This encodes CASSRLTSGRAPTDTQYF. The variable domain in full, with the rest retrieved from reference TRBV5-1 and TRBJ2-3, is KAGVTQTPRYLIKTRGQQVTLSCSPISGHRSVSWYQQTPGQGLQFLFEYFSETQRNKGNFPGRFSGRQFSNSRSEMNVSTLELGDSALYLCASSRLTSGRAPTDTQYFGPGTRLTVL.